Below, 30 T cell receptor beta chains from the same sample are listed, as sequenced in a study of T cell responses to AZD1222 COVID-19 vaccine. Using immunoSEQ multiplex PCR, the repertoire was profiled, and TCRdb retains in-frame clones only, with some absent. This table holds some 200,000 clones, approximately 90% found once. The source material was peripheral blood, sampled on day 0 of AZD1222 vaccination. The receptors were gathered from an adult in good health.

This clone occurred a few times. The rearrangement links TRBV6-2 or TRBV6-3 to TRBJ1-5; possible D gene TRBD1, 6 bases. Deletions cut 5 bases from V and 6 bases from J, with 17 bases between. The germline CDR1 and CDR2 sequences are MNHEY and SVGEGT. There are 15 residues in the CDR3. CDR3 coding DNA: TGTGCCAGCAGTACCCCAGGGGAATCTATTCAGCCCCAGCATTTT. Translation gives CASSTPGESIQPQHF.

This chain joins TRBV6-4 and TRBJ2-1; 9 bases match TRBD2. The CDR3 sequence is 15 residues long. Trimming took 5 bases from V and 6 from J; bases not matched to a gene: 8. Germline CDR1 MRHNA, CDR2 SNTAGT. Here the CDR3 DNA reads TGTGCCAGCAGTTCGTCTAGCGGGGCCTTCAATGAGCAGTTCTTC. Protein product: CASSSSSGAFNEQFF.

V is TRBV9 and J is TRBJ2-2; maybe TRBD2 (5 bases). With 4 bases removed from V and 7 bases from J, the gap between germline ends came to 11 bases. CDR1 SGDLS and CDR2 YYNGEE come from the germline V gene. The length of the CDR3 is 13 residues. DNA for the CDR3: TGTGCCAGCAGCTACGGGGTGGGCGGGGAGCTGTTTTTT. Its protein product is CASSYGVGGELFF.

This sequence joins TRBV7-8 and TRBJ2-6; TRBD1 agrees at 9 bases. In germline, CDR1 is SGHVS, CDR2 FQNEAQ. Losses at the gene ends were 5 bases for V and 3 bases for J; bases not matched to a gene: 5. The CDR3 length is 16 residues. The CDR3 DNA reads TGTGCCAGCAGCCCGACAGGGGGAAGTGGGGCCAACGTCCTGACTTTC. Protein product: CASSPTGGSGANVLTF. The entire variable domain, with the rest obtained from reference TRBV7-8 and TRBJ2-6, is as follows: GAGVSQSPRYKVAKRGQDVALRCDPISGHVSLFWYQQALGQGPEFLTYFQNEAQLDKSGLPSDRFFAERPEGSVSTLKIQRTQQEDSAVYLCASSPTGGSGANVLTFGAGSRLTVL.

V is TRBV4-1 and J is TRBJ2-1; D not resolved. Trimming took off 0 bases at V and 4 bases at J, with 7 bases between the two ends. CDR1 and CDR2 (germline): MGHRA, YSYEKL. This CDR3 has 14 residues. The CDR3 DNA reads as TGCGCCAGCAGCCAAGATATCCCTTACAATGAGCAGTTCTTC. As protein: CASSQDIPYNEQFF.

The V gene is TRBV6-6, the J gene TRBJ1-6; tentatively, D is TRBD1 (6 bases). CDR3 size: 14 residues. The germline CDR1 and CDR2 sequences are MNHNY and SVGAGI (reference sequence). Trimming left V 6 bases short and J 9 bases short, with 15 bases between. This CDR3 is CASRPWGQTSPLHF. The CDR3 coding sequence is TGTGCCAGCAGACCTTGGGGGCAGACTTCACCCCTCCACTTT.

This chain joins TRBV6-6 and TRBJ1-4, with D perhaps TRBD1 (5 bases). Germline V lookup: CDR1 MNHNY, CDR2 SVGAGI (reference sequence). The CDR3 sequence is 15 residues long. Between the trimmed V and J ends, which lost 6 bases and 7 bases, there was a span of 18 bases. The CDR3 loop is CASSQARTRGEKLFF. CDR3 coding DNA: TGTGCCAGCAGCCAAGCCCGGACAAGGGGTGAAAAACTGTTTTTT.

This clone showed up just once. This rearrangement joins TRBV28 to TRBJ1-1; 8 bases map to TRBD1. Germline V gene lookup returns CDR1 MDHEN and CDR2 SYDVKM. V gave up 6 bases and J gave up 4 bases; unmatched junction bases: 1. The CDR3 length is 12 residues. The CDR3 protein is CASRTGVTEAFF. CDR3 coding DNA: TGTGCCAGCAGGACAGGGGTCACTGAAGCTTTCTTT.

V usage is TRBV29-1 and J usage is TRBJ2-5, with TRBD2 matching 10 bases. V shed 4 bases and J 5 bases; nucleotides not matched to a gene: 13. In germline, CDR1 is SQVTM, CDR2 ANQGSEA. This CDR3 contains 16 residues. CDR3 region: CSVVGLSGRSTETQYF. The CDR3 DNA reads as TGCAGCGTTGTTGGGCTTAGCGGGAGGTCGACGGAGACCCAGTACTTC.

The J gene is TRBJ2-7, the V gene TRBV24-1, with D unclear. CDR3 length: 13 residues. V was cut by 2 bases and J by 5 bases, with 9 bases left in between. In germline, CDR1 is KGHDR, CDR2 SFDVKD. CDR3 residues: CATSDSYLDEQYF. The CDR3 DNA follows: TGTGCCACCAGTGATTCATACCTGGACGAGCAGTACTTC.

The J gene is TRBJ2-7, the V gene TRBV19; 8 bases are a match to TRBD2. This CDR3 contains 15 residues. Germline CDR1 LNHDA, CDR2 SQIVND (reference sequence). Germline trimming cut 5 bases from V and 2 bases from J; bases unmatched to any gene: 8. The CDR3 here is CASSPTGSGAYEQYF. The DNA of the CDR3 is TGTGCCAGTAGTCCCACGGGTAGCGGGGCCTACGAGCAGTACTTC.

V gene TRBV7-2 combines with J gene TRBJ2-1, with D maybe TRBD2 (5 bases). The V end lost 8 bases, the J end lost 6 bases, and 14 bases lay between the germline ends. The CDR3 covers 13 residues. From germline, CDR1 is SGHTA and CDR2 FQGNSA. The CDR3 DNA sequence: TGTGCCAGCGAGGGCCCGGCTGGCAATGAGCAGTTCTTC. It specifies CASEGPAGNEQFF.

The CDR3 sequence: CASSYTGAGMYF. In nucleotides, the CDR3 is TGTGCCAGCAGTTATACCGGGGCCGGGATGTACTTC. The chain joins TRBV2 to TRBJ2-5, with D tentatively TRBD1 or TRBD2 (5 bases each). V was cut by 5 bases and J by 13 bases, with 17 bases left in between. Germline V gene data show CDR1 as SNHLY and CDR2 as FYNNEI. CDR3 length: 12 residues.

The CDR3 sequence is CASRKKGTPTPCTDTQYF. DNA of the CDR3: TGTGCCAGCAGAAAAAAGGGAACCCCAACACCCTGCACAGATACGCAGTATTTT. V gene TRBV21-1 combines with J gene TRBJ2-3. TRBV21-1 is a listed pseudogene. The CDR3 is 18 residues long.

The chain is built from TRBV2 and TRBJ2-1, with D possibly matching TRBD2 (6 bases). The CDR3 is 14 residues long. Trimming removed 4 bases from V and 2 bases from J, with 9 bases in between. CDR1 is SNHLY and CDR2 is FYNNEI in the germline V gene. This CDR3 reads CASSGTSPYNEQFF. In DNA, the CDR3 is TGTGCCAGCAGTGGTACTAGCCCCTACAATGAGCAGTTCTTC.

This clone has just a few counts. The gene calls are TRBV6-1 and TRBJ2-7, with D tentatively TRBD1 (5 bases). The V gene's germline CDR1 is MNHNS and CDR2 SASEGT. The CDR3 has 14 amino acids. The V end lost 2 bases, the J end lost 0 bases, and 8 bases lay between the germline ends. CDR3 sequence reads: CASSEIDSSYEQYF. CDR3 DNA: TGTGCCAGCAGTGAAATTGACAGCTCCTACGAGCAGTACTTC.

The gene calls are TRBV27 and TRBJ2-1, with a possible D match to TRBD1 (5 bases). This CDR3 contains 15 residues. Trimming pared 1 base from V and 3 bases from J, leaving 10 bases between. Germline assignment: CDR1 MNHEY and CDR2 SMNVEV (reference sequence). CDR3 region: CASSLFPRGYNEQFF. The CDR3 bases are TGTGCCAGCAGTTTATTTCCTAGGGGCTACAATGAGCAGTTCTTC.

The V gene is TRBV6-5, the J gene TRBJ1-4; the D is unclear. V lost 0 bases to trimming and J lost 4 bases, with 9 bases between them. This CDR3 has 15 amino acids. Germline loops: CDR1 MNHEY, CDR2 SVGAGI. The CDR3 region has the DNA TGTGCCAGCAGTTACTCGCCAGGTTATAATGAAAAACTGTTTTTT. Translation gives CASSYSPGYNEKLFF.

A note on this clone: The same CDR3 can be traced to other DNA sequences in this sample. The chain has TRBV29-1 and TRBJ2-7; TRBD1 aligns across 7 bases. Germline V gene data show CDR1 as SQVTM and CDR2 as ANQGSEA. This CDR3 is 13 amino acids long. The junction had 2 bases not matched to a gene; V was cut back by 1 base and J by 2 bases. CDR3 amino acids: CSVEGQGAYEQYF. The DNA of the CDR3 is TGCAGCGTTGAAGGGCAGGGGGCCTACGAGCAGTACTTC.

The chain has TRBV5-8 and TRBJ1-2, with no clear D. Germline CDR1 SGHTS, CDR2 YDEGEE. Deletions cut 0 bases from V and 8 bases from J, with 17 bases between. This CDR3 is 15 amino acids long. The CDR3 protein is CASSLVGQSSIGYTF. As DNA, the CDR3 is TGTGCCAGCAGCTTGGTTGGGCAGTCTAGTATCGGCTACACCTTC.

The CDR3 region has the DNA TGTGCCAGCAGTTTTAGGTGGGACAACTACAATGAGCAGTTCTTC. It yields the protein CASSFRWDNYNEQFF. The chain has TRBV28 and TRBJ2-1; D perhaps matches TRBD1 (6 bases). CDR1 is MDHEN and CDR2 is SYDVKM in the germline V gene. The CDR3 runs to 15 residues. V was clipped by 3 bases and J by 3 bases, with 12 bases between them.

The chain employs TRBV10-2 and TRBJ2-7; 8 bases match TRBD2. The CDR3 has 13 amino acids. The ends lost 6 bases at V and 2 bases at J; junction bases unmatched: 3. CDR1 and CDR2 (germline): WSHSY, SAAADI. CDR3: CASRLAVTYEQYF. In DNA form, the CDR3 reads TGCGCCAGCAGACTAGCGGTAACCTACGAGCAGTACTTC.

The CDR3 sequence is CASSVGRANTEAFF. The CDR3 region has the DNA TGTGCCAGCAGCGTGGGACGGGCGAACACTGAAGCTTTCTTT. V usage is TRBV11-3 and J usage is TRBJ1-1; a possible D gene is TRBD1 (5 bases). The CDR3 consists of 14 residues. Germline values: CDR1 SGHNT, CDR2 YENEEA. V dropped 5 bases and J dropped 1 base, with 11 bases sitting between them. The whole variable domain, remainder taken from reference TRBV11-3 and TRBJ1-1, is EAGVVQSPRYKIIEKKQPVAFWCNPISGHNTLYWYLQNLGQGPELLIRYENEEAVDDSQLPKDRFSAERLKGVDSTLKIQPAELGDSAVYLCASSVGRANTEAFFGQGTRLTVV.

The rearrangement joins TRBV18 to TRBJ2-5; the D is unclear. Germline-derived CDR1 and CDR2 are KGHSH and LQKENI. The CDR3 length is 14 residues. Trimming removed 0 bases from V and 5 bases from J, with 10 bases in between. As DNA, the CDR3 is TGTGCCAGCTCACCACCGGTTTCTCGGGAGACCCAGTACTTC. It codes for CASSPPVSRETQYF.

The genes are TRBV7-8 and TRBJ2-7, with 10 bases matching TRBD1. Germline CDR1 and CDR2: SGHVS and FQNEAQ. Trimming at V came to 5 bases and at J to 2 bases, leaving 3 bases not matched to a gene. The CDR3 totals 14 residues. CDR3 loop: CASSLGQGAYEQYF. In nucleotides, the CDR3 is TGTGCCAGCAGCCTAGGACAGGGGGCCTACGAGCAGTACTTC. Based on the CDR3 plus reference TRBV7-8 and TRBJ2-7, the full variable domain is GAGVSQSPRYKVAKRGQDVALRCDPISGHVSLFWYQQALGQGPEFLTYFQNEAQLDKSGLPSDRFFAERPEGSVSTLKIQRTQQEDSAVYLCASSLGQGAYEQYFGPGTRLTVT.

The rearrangement uses TRBV28 and TRBJ2-7; 9 bases are a match to TRBD1. The CDR3 covers 15 residues. V dropped 5 bases and J dropped 7; count of bases not matched to a gene: 12. The germline V gene has CDR1 MDHEN and CDR2 SYDVKM. The CDR3 coding sequence is TGTGCCAGCAGTACCTCCGGGACAGGGCCCTTGGAGCAGTACTTC. This gives the protein CASSTSGTGPLEQYF.

This clone was counted once. This chain joins TRBV4-2 and TRBJ2-7, with D maybe TRBD2 (6 bases). CDR1 and CDR2 from the germline V gene are LGHNA and YNFKEQ. V lost 0 bases and J 2 bases, leaving 11 bases between the germline ends. The CDR3 is 15 residues long. The CDR3 sequence: CASSQDFRETYEQYF. In nucleotides, the CDR3 is TGTGCCAGCAGCCAAGATTTTCGGGAGACCTACGAGCAGTACTTC.

This chain joins TRBV18 and TRBJ2-7, with D tentatively TRBD2 (6 bases). This CDR3 is built from 14 residues. The V end was cut by 3 bases, the J end by 2 bases, with 11 bases between. Looked up from germline, CDR1 is KGHSH and CDR2 is LQKENI. CDR3 sequence reads: CASSPLGLTYEQYF. The CDR3 DNA reads as TGTGCCAGCTCACCGTTGGGACTGACCTACGAGCAGTACTTC.

V gene TRBV7-9 combines with J gene TRBJ2-3, with TRBD1 identical over 9 bases. The CDR3 runs 15 residues. V gave up 4 bases and J gave up 5 bases; unmatched junction bases: 7. Per the germline V gene, CDR1 is SEHNR and CDR2 is FQNEAQ (reference sequence). CDR3 bases: TGTGCCAGCAGCTATACAGGGGGCGCAGGAGATACGCAGTATTTT. Its translation: CASSYTGGAGDTQYF.

This chain uses TRBV4-3 with TRBJ2-1; 9 bases agree with TRBD1. The V gene end was trimmed by 4 bases and the J gene end by 0 bases; junction bases not matched to a gene: 4. Germline CDR1 is LGHNA and CDR2 is YSLEER. This CDR3 spans 16 amino acids. CDR3 sequence reads: CASSPRTGDSYNEQFF. As DNA, the CDR3 is TGCGCCAGCAGCCCCCGGACAGGGGACTCCTACAATGAGCAGTTCTTC.